One sample yielded the 26 T cell receptor beta chains listed below, sequenced in a study of identifying expanded T cells in peripheral blood. Produced via immunoSEQ multiplex PCR; TCRdb's table is partial and in-frame only. The data hold around 99,000 clones, with 88% observed a single time. Sequencing was performed on blood. These TCRs come from a person aged 18 to 75 in good health.

The V gene is TRBV18, the J gene TRBJ1-2, with 7 positions matching TRBD1. This CDR3 is 14 amino acids long. The V gene end was trimmed by 6 bases and the J gene end by 5 bases; junction bases not matched to a gene: 9. Germline CDR1 KGHSH, CDR2 LQKENI. The CDR3 DNA sequence: TGTGCCAGCTCCTCGGGGACAGCCTTTTATGGCTACACCTTC. Translated, it gives CASSSGTAFYGYTF.

Turning to this clone: At one end the junction does not follow the germline gene, possibly because of a read error. The chain links TRBV10-3 to TRBJ2-3; 9 nucleotides match TRBD2. Germline-derived CDR1 and CDR2 are ENHRY and SYGVKD. The CDR3 extends over 18 amino acids. CDR3 sequence reads: CAISEGLAGRSSTYTQYF. Written as DNA, the CDR3 is TGTGCCATCAGTGAGGGGCTAGCGGGACGTTCTAGCACATATACGCAGTATTTT.

The chain combines TRBV9 with TRBJ2-7; maybe TRBD2 (5 bases). The V gene's germline CDR1 is SGDLS and CDR2 YYNGEE. The CDR3 extends over 15 amino acids. Trimming shortened V by 4 bases and J by 6 bases, and 20 bases separated the two germline ends. CDR3 DNA sequence: TGTGCCAGCAGCCCGCCCCAACCTAGCACTACCGAGCAGTACTTC. Translated, it gives CASSPPQPSTTEQYF.

The rearrangement joins TRBV30 to TRBJ2-7; 10 nucleotides agree with TRBD1. V lost 2 bases, J lost 2 bases, and 3 bases stayed unmatched. Germline V CDR1 and CDR2: GTSNPN, SVGIG (reference sequence). This CDR3 spans 14 amino acids. Written as DNA, the CDR3 is TGTGCCTGGAGTCGGACAGGGGGGACCTACGAGCAGTACTTC. Translation gives CAWSRTGGTYEQYF. The whole variable domain, remainder taken from reference TRBV30 and TRBJ2-7, is SQTIHQWPATLVQPVGSPLSLECTVEGTSNPNLYWYRQAAGRGLQLLFYSVGIGQISSEVPQNLSASRPQDRQFILSSKKLLLSDSGFYLCAWSRTGGTYEQYFGPGTRLTVT.

The chain joins TRBV18 to TRBJ1-1; TRBD1 aligns across 9 bases. CDR1 and CDR2 from the germline V gene are KGHSH and LQKENI. This CDR3 comprises 13 residues. J was trimmed by 11 bases and V by 0 bases; bases with no gene match: 4. CDR3 nucleotides: TGTGCCAGCTCACCACCACAGGGGGCAGGTGCTTTCTTT. It is translated as CASSPPQGAGAFF. Complete variable domain (other parts from reference TRBV18 and TRBJ1-1): NAGVMQNPRHLVRRRGQEARLRCSPMKGHSHVYWYRQLPEEGLKFMVYLQKENIIDESGMPKERFSAEFPKEGPSILRIQQVVRGDSAAYFCASSPPQGAGAFFGQGTRLTVV.

This clone was recorded a few times. V usage is TRBV27 and J usage is TRBJ1-1, with D unresolved. The germline V and J ends were trimmed by 2 bases and 1 base, with 14 bases remaining between them. Per the germline V gene, CDR1 is MNHEY and CDR2 is SMNVEV (reference sequence). This CDR3 region has 16 residues. In DNA, the CDR3 is TGTGCCAGCAGTTTACGACCACCTAAGGCGAACACTGAAGCTTTCTTT. Translated: CASSLRPPKANTEAFF.

This sequence joins TRBV27 and TRBJ2-7, with a weak D call TRBD2 (6 bases). Germline V gives CDR1 MNHEY, CDR2 SMNVEV (reference sequence). V was pared by 5 bases and J by 1 base, with 12 bases between. This CDR3 is 14 amino acids long. The DNA for the CDR3 is TGTGCCAGCAGTGGAGGGAGCGGGTCCTACGAGCAGTACTTC. This gives the protein CASSGGSGSYEQYF.

The chain joins TRBV5-1 to TRBJ1-3; D remains unclear. Looked up from germline, CDR1 is SGHRS and CDR2 is YFSETQ. The CDR3 has 12 residues. The V gene lost 8 bases and the J gene lost 4 bases, with 10 bases spanning the gap. The CDR3 is CASSPSGNTIYF. CDR3 nucleotide sequence: TGCGCCAGTAGCCCGTCCGGAAACACCATATATTTT.

With respect to this clone: Compared with germline, one end of the junction differs, possibly owing to a read error. The chain has TRBV4-3 and TRBJ2-7; 8 bases agree with TRBD1. Germline values: CDR1 LGHNA, CDR2 YSLEER. CDR3 length equals 12 residues. The CDR3 DNA follows: TGCGCCAGCAGCCAAGCGGGGCAGGGGGCAGTGTTC. This encodes CASSQAGQGAVF.

This clone was found once. An end of the junction differs from the germline gene, which may be a read error. The chain couples TRBV28 to TRBJ2-3, with 7 bases that match TRBD2. The CDR3 contains 16 residues. Germline values: CDR1 MDHEN, CDR2 SYDVKM. CDR3 in DNA: TGTGCCAGCAGCTTATTACCGGGACTAACGGAAGATACGCAGTATTTT. Translated: CASSLLPGLTEDTQYF.

The V and J genes are TRBV4-1 and TRBJ2-1; maybe TRBD2 (5 bases). Germline V lookup: CDR1 MGHRA, CDR2 YSYEKL. Trimming took off 4 bases at V and 7 bases at J, with 14 bases between the two ends. This CDR3 has 14 amino acids. Written as DNA, the CDR3 is TGCGCCAGCAGCCCCCTTAGGGAGTATAATGAGCAGTTCTTC. Translating gives CASSPLREYNEQFF.

This clone appeared a few times. The gene calls are TRBV4-1 and TRBJ2-7; TRBD1 is a possible D gene (6 bases). Germline V gene lookup returns CDR1 MGHRA and CDR2 YSYEKL. This CDR3 is built from 14 residues. The V and J ends lost 3 bases and 3 bases respectively, with 12 bases between them. CDR3 in amino acids: CASSQVTGNYEQYF. The CDR3 DNA reads TGCGCCAGCAGCCAGGTCACAGGGAACTACGAGCAGTACTTC.

This clone was seen a handful of times. The chain employs TRBV30 and TRBJ2-4; D not certain. This CDR3 has 11 residues. The V gene's germline CDR1 is GTSNPN and CDR2 SVGIG (reference sequence). V was cut by 2 bases and J by 6 bases, with 5 bases left in between. The CDR3 loop is CAWSRGNIQYF. The CDR3 DNA reads as TGTGCCTGGAGTCGTGGAAACATTCAGTACTTC.

The chain couples TRBV6-1 to TRBJ2-3; perhaps TRBD2 as D (6 bases). Per the germline V gene, CDR1 is MNHNS and CDR2 is SASEGT. The CDR3 sequence is 15 residues long. V was clipped by 2 bases and J by 2 bases, with 11 bases between them. The CDR3 DNA is TGTGCCAGCAGTGAATGGGAGGTCACCACAGATACGCAGTATTTT. This gives the protein CASSEWEVTTDTQYF.

V and J are TRBV7-9 and TRBJ2-7; 12 positions match TRBD2. The V segment lost 4 bases and the J segment 2 bases; nucleotides outside the gene matches: 3. CDR1 is SEHNR and CDR2 is FQNEAQ in the germline V gene (reference sequence). The CDR3 extends over 15 amino acids. The CDR3 sequence: CASSSLAGGPYEQYF. Here the CDR3 DNA reads TGTGCCAGCAGCTCACTAGCGGGAGGCCCCTACGAGCAGTACTTC.

The V call is TRBV4-2, the J call TRBJ2-7, with 7 bases aligning to TRBD2. The V gene's germline CDR1 is LGHNA and CDR2 YNFKEQ. Trimming cost V 0 bases and J 7 bases; bases outside gene matches: 6. The CDR3 is made up of 14 amino acids. The CDR3 loop is CASSQETSSGEQYF. The CDR3 DNA is TGTGCCAGCAGCCAAGAGACTAGCTCGGGTGAGCAGTACTTC.

This sequence joins TRBV30 and TRBJ1-2; possible D gene TRBD1, 6 bases. Germline values: CDR1 GTSNPN, CDR2 SVGIG (reference sequence). There are 14 residues in the CDR3. V lost 0 bases and J 7 bases, leaving 15 bases between the germline ends. The DNA for the CDR3 is TGTGCCTGGAGTGTCGGAGGGGCAGGGGTTGGCTACACCTTC. Protein product: CAWSVGGAGVGYTF.

This clone was found a few times. The V gene is TRBV6-1, the J gene TRBJ1-5; no clear D. Looked up from germline, CDR1 is MNHNS and CDR2 is SASEGT. Trimming removed 3 bases from V and 6 bases from J, with 12 bases in between. The CDR3 covers 14 residues. CDR3 DNA: TGTGCCAGCAGTGATCTGGGAATGGCTCAGCCCCAGCATTTT. Translating gives CASSDLGMAQPQHF.

V gene TRBV30 combines with J gene TRBJ2-5; weak D call: TRBD1 (6 bases). This CDR3 has 13 amino acids. Trimming stripped 1 base from V and 1 base from J, with 7 bases between. Germline V gene data show CDR1 as GTSNPN and CDR2 as SVGIG (reference sequence). The CDR3 nucleotides are TGTGCCTGGAGTGGACAGGCCCAAGAGACCCAGTACTTC. This sequence encodes CAWSGQAQETQYF.

The CDR3: CASSERTGVLNTEAFF. DNA of the CDR3: TGTGCCAGCAGCGAGAGGACAGGAGTGCTGAACACTGAAGCTTTCTTT. The chain employs TRBV7-9 and TRBJ1-1, with TRBD1 matching 7 bases. The CDR3 consists of 16 residues. The germline V gene has CDR1 SEHNR and CDR2 FQNEAQ (reference sequence). Trimming took 5 bases from V and 0 from J; bases not matched to a gene: 9.

This clone was recorded once. J is TRBJ2-1 and V is TRBV6-5; perhaps TRBD2 as D (6 bases). The germline CDR1 and CDR2 sequences are MNHEY and SVGAGI. The CDR3 runs to 15 residues. Trimming shortened V by 6 bases and J by 5 bases, and 17 bases separated the two germline ends. The CDR3 protein is CASSTGRTAHNEQFF. The CDR3 DNA is TGTGCCAGCAGCACCGGGAGAACTGCCCACAATGAGCAGTTCTTC.

The chain carries TRBV4-3 and TRBJ2-1, with TRBD2 matching over 8 bases. The V and J ends lost 5 bases and 8 bases, in that order; junction bases with no gene match: 14. The CDR3 totals 16 residues. The germline gives CDR1 LGHNA, CDR2 YSLEER. This chain's CDR3 is CASSSNRGGQGYEQFF. CDR3 in DNA: TGCGCCAGCAGCTCCAATCGGGGGGGCCAGGGCTATGAGCAGTTCTTC.

The chain has TRBV5-6 and TRBJ2-5; a possible D gene is TRBD2 (5 bases). CDR1 is SGHDT, CDR2 YYEEEE, per germline. The CDR3 has 17 residues. V dropped 0 bases and J dropped 0 bases, with 15 bases sitting between them. CDR3 amino acids: CASSLEGRGVYQETQYF. The DNA of the CDR3 is TGTGCCAGCAGCTTGGAAGGTCGGGGTGTGTACCAAGAGACCCAGTACTTC.

The chain carries TRBV19 and TRBJ2-3; TRBD2 aligns across 8 bases. Trimming at V came to 5 bases and at J to 5 bases, leaving 12 bases not matched to a gene. Germline CDR1 is LNHDA and CDR2 is SQIVND (reference sequence). There are 16 residues in the CDR3. In DNA, the CDR3 is TGTGCCAGTAGTCCCCTTGCTAGCGGGCGTAAAGATACGCAGTATTTT. Translation: CASSPLASGRKDTQYF.

There are a few counts of this clone. This chain links TRBV4-1 with TRBJ2-7; D uncertain. This CDR3 spans 15 amino acids. CDR1 and CDR2 (germline): MGHRA, YSYEKL. Trimming shortened V by 0 bases and J by 0 bases, and 9 bases separated the two germline ends. The CDR3 loop is CASSQDGTGSYEQYF. The CDR3 coding sequence is TGCGCCAGCAGCCAAGATGGCACGGGCTCCTACGAGCAGTACTTC.

The chain joins TRBV9 to TRBJ2-2; TRBD1 aligns across 8 bases. This CDR3 spans 14 amino acids. Losses at the gene ends were 4 bases for V and 10 bases for J; bases not matched to a gene: 9. Germline assignment: CDR1 SGDLS and CDR2 YYNGEE. This CDR3 reads CASSPRDRGTELFF. The CDR3 DNA follows: TGTGCCAGCAGCCCCCGAGACAGGGGAACGGAGCTGTTTTTT.